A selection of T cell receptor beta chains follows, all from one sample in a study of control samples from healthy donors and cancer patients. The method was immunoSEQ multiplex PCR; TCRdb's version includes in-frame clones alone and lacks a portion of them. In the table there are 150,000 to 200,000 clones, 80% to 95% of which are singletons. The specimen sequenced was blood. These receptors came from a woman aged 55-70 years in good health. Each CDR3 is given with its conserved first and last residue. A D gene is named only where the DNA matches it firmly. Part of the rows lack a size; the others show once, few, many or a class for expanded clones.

CDR3: CASSPVAGESSYNEQFF
DNA: TGTGCCAGCAGCCCGGTGGCGGGAGAGAGCTCCTACAATGAGCAGTTCTTC
D: TRBD2
J: TRBJ2-1
length: 17
V: TRBV7-8
size: .

CDR3: CASGLLASGGSGELFF
DNA: TGTGCTAGTGGTTTGCTGGCTAGCGGGGGGTCCGGGGAGCTGTTTTTT
D: TRBD2
J: TRBJ2-2
length: 16
V: TRBV12-5
size: .

CDR3: CASSFKTGHSYEQYF
DNA: TGTGCCAGCAGTTTCAAAACGGGCCACTCCTACGAGCAGTACTTC
D: .
J: TRBJ2-7
length: 15
V: TRBV27
size: .

CDR3: CASSPSGDRYNEQFF
DNA: TGTGCCAGCAGCCCAAGCGGGGACAGGTACAATGAGCAGTTCTTC
D: .
J: TRBJ2-1
length: 15
V: TRBV7-2
size: .

CDR3: CASSLETRIGNTIYF
DNA: TGTGCCAGCAGTTTGGAGACAAGGATTGGAAACACCATATATTTT
D: .
J: TRBJ1-3
length: 15
V: TRBV6-2/TRBV6-3
size: .

CDR3: CASSTVIGSGNTIYF
DNA: TGTGCCAGCAGCACGGTCATAGGCTCTGGAAACACCATATATTTT
D: .
J: TRBJ1-3
length: 15
V: TRBV13
size: .

CDR3: CASSGLLEAKNIQYF
DNA: TGCGCCAGCAGCGGTCTATTGGAAGCCAAAAACATTCAGTACTTC
D: .
J: TRBJ2-4
length: 15
V: TRBV4-3
size: .

CDR3: CASRRQGYEKLFF
DNA: TGTGCCAGCAGACGACAGGGTTATGAAAAACTGTTTTTT
D: TRBD1
J: TRBJ1-4
length: 13
V: TRBV27
size: .

CDR3: CASSYSQQGNVELFF
DNA: TGTGCCAGCAGTTACTCGCAACAGGGGAACGTGGAGCTGTTTTTT
D: TRBD1
J: TRBJ2-2
length: 15
V: TRBV6-2/TRBV6-3
size: .

CDR3: CASSPRTRPKYTDTQYF
DNA: TGTGCCAGTAGTCCAAGGACAAGACCAAAGTACACAGATACGCAGTATTTT
D: .
J: TRBJ2-3
length: 17
V: TRBV19
size: .

CDR3: CASSSTGRGFYGYTF
DNA: TGCGCCAGCAGCTCGACCGGTAGGGGTTTCTATGGCTACACCTTC
D: .
J: TRBJ1-2
length: 15
V: TRBV5-1
size: .

CDR3: CSVDDRSLFRGNTEAFF
DNA: TGCAGCGTTGACGACAGGTCCTTATTTAGGGGGAACACTGAAGCTTTCTTT
D: .
J: TRBJ1-1
length: 17
V: TRBV29-1
size: .

CDR3: CASSDSPWSEAFF
DNA: TGTGCCAGCAGTGATTCCCCATGGAGCGAAGCTTTCTTT
D: .
J: TRBJ1-1
length: 13
V: TRBV25-1
size: .

CDR3: CASSQRGGPGETQYF
DNA: TGTGCCAGCAGCCAACGCGGGGGGCCGGGGGAGACCCAGTACTTC
D: TRBD2
J: TRBJ2-5
length: 15
V: TRBV7-2
size: .

CDR3: CSASPTSLGPGELFF
DNA: TGCAGTGCTAGTCCCACAAGTTTGGGGCCCGGGGAGCTGTTTTTT
D: .
J: TRBJ2-2
length: 15
V: TRBV20-1
size: .

CDR3: CAWSPPLGGANYNEQFF
DNA: TGTGCCTGGAGCCCACCCCTAGGGGGGGCGAATTACAATGAGCAGTTCTTC
D: .
J: TRBJ2-1
length: 17
V: TRBV30
size: .

CDR3: CASTVSRAYTEAFF
DNA: TGTGCCAGCACCGTCAGTCGGGCGTACACTGAAGCTTTCTTT
D: .
J: TRBJ1-1
length: 14
V: TRBV2
size: .

CDR3: CASSQEGQLAFFENRAYTEAFF
DNA: TGCGCCAGCAGCCAAGAAGGTCAATTGGCCTTCTTTGAAAACAGGGCTTACACTGAAGCTTTCTTT
D: .
J: TRBJ1-1
length: 22
V: TRBV4-1
size: .

CDR3: CASTTSGGPSYEQYF
DNA: TGTGCCAGCACGACTAGCGGGGGCCCCTCCTACGAGCAGTACTTC
D: TRBD2
J: TRBJ2-7
length: 15
V: TRBV2
size: .

CDR3: CASSERSQAGELFF
DNA: TGTGCCAGCAGTGAACGGTCGCAGGCCGGGGAGCTGTTTTTT
D: .
J: TRBJ2-2
length: 14
V: TRBV25-1
size: .

CDR3: CASSLAALAGGYPFF
DNA: TGTGCCAGCAGCTTAGCTGCACTAGCGGGGGGGTATCCGTTCTTC
D: TRBD2
J: TRBJ2-1
length: 15
V: TRBV7-2
size: .

CDR3: CASSITASSYNEQFF
DNA: TGTGCCAGTAGTATAACAGCAAGCTCCTACAATGAGCAGTTCTTC
D: .
J: TRBJ2-1
length: 15
V: TRBV19
size: .

CDR3: CASAEGSPKRANEKLFF
DNA: TGTGCTAGTGCCGAGGGATCCCCTAAGCGGGCTAATGAAAAACTGTTTTTT
D: .
J: TRBJ1-4
length: 17
V: TRBV12-5
size: .

CDR3: CASNAGTGNTEAFF
DNA: TGTGCCAGCAACGCCGGGACAGGGAACACTGAAGCTTTCTTT
D: TRBD1
J: TRBJ1-1
length: 14
V: TRBV6-6
size: .

CDR3: CSASTRGQGTNYGYTF
DNA: TGCAGTGCTAGTACTAGGGGACAGGGGACTAACTATGGCTACACCTTC
D: TRBD1
J: TRBJ1-2
length: 16
V: TRBV20-1
size: .

CDR3: CASSLYPLANEQFF
DNA: TGTGCCAGCAGCTTGTATCCCCTTGCCAATGAGCAGTTCTTC
D: .
J: TRBJ2-1
length: 14
V: TRBV5-4
size: .

CDR3: CASPRDSSGANVLTF
DNA: TGTGCCAGCCCAAGGGACAGCTCTGGGGCCAACGTCCTGACTTTC
D: TRBD1
J: TRBJ2-6
length: 15
V: TRBV6-5
size: .

CDR3: CASSSRSIEDRGNGYTF
DNA: TGTGCCAGCAGCTCCCGCTCAATTGAGGACAGGGGGAATGGCTACACCTTC
D: TRBD1
J: TRBJ1-2
length: 17
V: TRBV5-6
size: once

CDR3: CASSFRVAGNNEQFF
DNA: TGTGCCAGCAGCTTCCGAGTAGCGGGGAACAATGAGCAGTTCTTC
D: TRBD2
J: TRBJ2-1
length: 15
V: TRBV5-4
size: .

CDR3: CASSLAGGPYNEQFF
DNA: TGTGCCAGCAGCTTAGCGGGGGGACCTTACAATGAGCAGTTCTTC
D: .
J: TRBJ2-1
length: 15
V: TRBV7-2
size: .

CDR3: CASSFQMNTEAFF
DNA: TGTGCCAGCAGCTTCCAAATGAACACTGAAGCTTTCTTT
D: .
J: TRBJ1-1
length: 13
V: TRBV11-3
size: .

CDR3: CASSGTGVYNEQFF
DNA: TGTGCCAGCAGCGGGACAGGCGTTTACAATGAGCAGTTCTTC
D: TRBD1
J: TRBJ2-1
length: 14
V: TRBV9
size: .

CDR3: CASSATGAWIGELFF
DNA: TGCGCCAGCAGCGCCACCGGGGCCTGGATCGGGGAGCTGTTTTTT
D: .
J: TRBJ2-2
length: 15
V: TRBV4-3
size: .

CDR3: CAWSIETGLYEQYF
DNA: TGTGCCTGGAGTATCGAAACAGGGCTGTACGAGCAGTACTTC
D: .
J: TRBJ2-7
length: 14
V: TRBV30
size: .

CDR3: CASRTGQNTGELFF
DNA: TGTGCCAGCAGGACGGGACAGAACACCGGGGAGCTGTTTTTT
D: .
J: TRBJ2-2
length: 14
V: TRBV2
size: .

CDR3: CASSPSIYGYTF
DNA: TGTGCCAGCAGCCCATCTATTTATGGCTACACCTTC
D: .
J: TRBJ1-2
length: 12
V: TRBV12-3/TRBV12-4
size: .

CDR3: CASTQTARTDTQYF
DNA: TGTGCCAGCACCCAGACAGCTCGCACAGATACGCAGTATTTT
D: .
J: TRBJ2-3
length: 14
V: TRBV27
size: once

CDR3: CASSQNSWNGGYTF
DNA: TGTGCCAGCAGCCAGAATAGCTGGAATGGCGGCTACACCTTC
D: .
J: TRBJ1-2
length: 14
V: TRBV11-2
size: .

CDR3: CASSIRRASGNTIYF
DNA: TGTGCCAGCAGTATTCGACGGGCATCTGGAAACACCATATATTTT
D: .
J: TRBJ1-3
length: 15
V: TRBV6-5
size: .

CDR3: CASRGRTDGELFF
DNA: TGTGCCAGCCGGGGGCGGACGGACGGGGAGCTGTTTTTT
D: .
J: TRBJ2-2
length: 13
V: TRBV6-4
size: once

CDR3: CASRRIWDRAYGYTF
DNA: TGTGCCAGCAGGCGGATATGGGACAGGGCCTATGGCTACACCTTC
D: TRBD1
J: TRBJ1-2
length: 15
V: TRBV6-4
size: .

CDR3: CASSLGAASLRGQYF
DNA: TGTGCCAGTAGTTTAGGGGCAGCTAGCCTACGAGGGCAGTACTTC
D: .
J: TRBJ2-7
length: 15
V: TRBV19
size: .

CDR3: CASSYGLGGHTNYGYTF
DNA: TGTGCCAGCAGTTATGGCCTGGGCGGGCACACTAACTATGGCTACACCTTC
D: .
J: TRBJ1-2
length: 17
V: TRBV7-9
size: .

CDR3: CASSLDGMNTEAFF
DNA: TGTGCCAGCAGCTTAGACGGGATGAACACTGAAGCTTTCTTT
D: .
J: TRBJ1-1
length: 14
V: TRBV7-8
size: .

CDR3: CASSSPGDNQPQHF
DNA: TGTGCCAGTAGTTCCCCAGGGGACAATCAGCCCCAGCATTTT
D: .
J: TRBJ1-5
length: 14
V: TRBV19
size: once